These 22 T cell receptor beta chains share one sample of origin, sequenced in a study of identical twins. TCRdb re-called the 5' RACE reads through MiXCR, storing one row per CDR3 protein. The sample yields about 200,000 distinct CDR3 sequences, approximately 5.9% seen once. This sample was shared with a second study, whose subject was T cells expressing NK-cell markers.

The sequenced material came from CD8+ T cells sorted from blood. Receptors were obtained from a woman aged 18-30 years in good health.

The gene calls are TRBV30 and TRBJ2-3, with D hard to call. The CDR3 loop spans 12 amino acids. Between the trimmed V and J ends, which lost 3 bases and 3 bases, there was a span of 7 bases. The V gene's germline CDR1 is GTSNPN and CDR2 SVGIG (reference sequence). This CDR3 reads CAWSVSTDTQYF. For the CDR3, the DNA is TGTGCCTGGAGCGTCTCTACAGATACGCAGTATTTT.

This clonotype was seen many times. The rearrangement links TRBV5-1 to TRBJ2-7; 11 nucleotides agree with TRBD1. Per the germline V gene, CDR1 is SGHRS and CDR2 is YFSETQ. Germline trimming cut 2 bases from V and 2 bases from J; bases unmatched to any gene: 3. The CDR3 contains 15 residues. CDR3 protein: CASSFGQGATYEQYF. DNA for the CDR3: TGCGCCAGCAGCTTCGGACAGGGGGCGACCTACGAGCAGTACTTC.

This clonotype was picked up a small number of times. V gene TRBV4-2 combines with J gene TRBJ2-7; no reliable D call. CDR3 length: 15 amino acids. Germline CDR1 is LGHNA and CDR2 is YNFKEQ. Between the trimmed V and J ends, which lost 0 bases and 5 bases, there was a span of 14 bases. The CDR3 sequence: CASSQDVVKRHEQYF. The CDR3 nucleotides read TGTGCCAGCAGCCAAGATGTGGTCAAACGGCACGAGCAGTACTTC.

In this sample, this clonotype turned up a few times. V and J are TRBV7-9 and TRBJ2-3, with D possibly TRBD2 on 6 matching bases. The V end was cut by 5 bases, the J end by 0 bases, with 15 bases between. Germline CDR1 and CDR2: SEHNR and FQNEAQ (reference sequence). The CDR3 covers 16 residues. This CDR3 is CASSTRDSSSTDTQYF. Written as DNA, the CDR3 is TGTGCCAGCAGCACTCGGGACTCTTCTAGCACAGATACGCAGTATTTT.

This clonotype was detected only a few times. The chain is built from TRBV6-5 and TRBJ2-2, with D hard to call. This CDR3 spans 13 amino acids. Per germline, CDR1 MNHEY and CDR2 SVGAGI. Trimming cost V 0 bases and J 7 bases, with 6 bases left between them. CDR3: CASSYSNVGELFF. The CDR3 DNA is TGTGCCAGCAGTTACTCGAACGTCGGGGAGCTGTTTTTT.

This clonotype has just a few counts. This chain connects TRBV2 to TRBJ2-2, with a weak D call TRBD1 (5 bases). V was pared by 4 bases and J by 7 bases, with 16 bases between. Germline CDR1 is SNHLY and CDR2 is FYNNEI. The CDR3 is 15 amino acids. As DNA, the CDR3 is TGTGCCAGCAGTGGAAGGGGTGCCCTTGGCGGGGAGCTGTTTTTT. Translating gives CASSGRGALGGELFF. Variable domain in full (rest from reference TRBV2 and TRBJ2-2): EPEVTQTPSHQVTQMGQEVILRCVPISNHLYFYWYRQILGQKVEFLVSFYNNEISEKSEIFDDQFSVERPDGSNFTLKIRSTKLEDSAMYFCASSGRGALGGELFFGEGSRLTVL.

The gene calls are TRBV6-1 and TRBJ2-5; 8 bases fit TRBD2. This CDR3 region has 16 residues. Germline CDR1 is MNHNS and CDR2 is SASEGT. Trimming at V came to 6 bases and at J to 5 bases, leaving 14 bases not matched to a gene. The DNA of the CDR3 is TGTGCCAGCAGAACCGCCCCCGGGACTAGATGGGAGACCCAGTACTTC. Translating it yields CASRTAPGTRWETQYF.

This clonotype was seen at least ten times. V is TRBV5-1 and J is TRBJ1-1, with a tentative D call TRBD1 (5 bases). The CDR3 totals 13 residues. Germline lookup yields CDR1 SGHRS and CDR2 YFSETQ. The V and J ends lost 2 bases and 4 bases respectively, with 9 bases between them. CDR3 nucleotide sequence: TGCGCCAGCAGCTTCAGGGATCTCACTGAAGCTTTCTTT. Encoded protein: CASSFRDLTEAFF. The variable domain in full, completed from reference TRBV5-1 and TRBJ1-1, reads KAGVTQTPRYLIKTRGQQVTLSCSPISGHRSVSWYQQTPGQGLQFLFEYFSETQRNKGNFPGRFSGRQFSNSRSEMNVSTLELGDSALYLCASSFRDLTEAFFGQGTRLTVV.

In this sample, this clonotype turned up a few times. The chain is built from TRBV7-9 and TRBJ2-1, with TRBD1 matching over 12 bases. With V trimmed by 4 bases and J by 6 bases, 7 bases remained unmatched. Germline V CDR1 and CDR2: SEHNR, FQNEAQ (reference sequence). This CDR3 has 16 residues. The CDR3, as DNA: TGTGCCAGCAGCTCACGACAGGGACAGGGGGCCAATGAGCAGTTCTTC. Translating it yields CASSSRQGQGANEQFF.

This clonotype was detected many times. The DNA of the CDR3 is TGTGCCAGCAGTTTAAGCCAGGGAGGGCAGACTGAAGCTTTCTTT. Its protein product is CASSLSQGGQTEAFF. The gene calls are TRBV12-3 or TRBV12-4 and TRBJ1-1; perhaps TRBD1 as D (5 bases). This CDR3 region has 15 residues. V lost 2 bases and J lost 5, with 15 bases in between.

V is TRBV6-2 or TRBV6-3 and J is TRBJ2-4; 14 bases align to TRBD2. This CDR3 comprises 18 residues. V shed 2 bases, J shed 8 bases, and the junction held 11 bases outside the gene matches. Germline V gene data show CDR1 as MNHEY and CDR2 as SVGEGT. CDR3 residues: CASSYTTRTSGRRDIQYF. The CDR3 DNA follows: TGTGCCAGCAGTTACACGACTCGGACTAGCGGGAGGCGAGACATTCAGTACTTC.

This clonotype was detected only a few times. The genes are TRBV7-6 and TRBJ2-5, with TRBD1 matching over 11 bases. CDR1 SGHVS and CDR2 FNYEAQ come from the germline V gene. The V segment lost 7 bases and the J segment 0 bases; nucleotides outside the gene matches: 10. This CDR3 region has 17 residues. The CDR3 nucleotides are TGTGCCAGCACAGATGTTAGGGACAGGGGGTACCAAGAGACCCAGTACTTC. This translates into CASTDVRDRGYQETQYF.

This clonotype was observed at least ten times. The CDR3 is CASSQDMGQPGTEAFF. CDR3 bases: TGTGCCAGCAGCCAAGATATGGGACAGCCGGGCACTGAAGCTTTCTTT. This chain joins TRBV4-2 and TRBJ1-1, with 7 bases that match TRBD1. Germline CDR1 and CDR2: LGHNA and YNFKEQ. This CDR3 has 16 amino acids. Germline trimming cut 0 bases from V and 4 bases from J; bases unmatched to any gene: 8.

This clonotype was found many times. V usage is TRBV9 and J usage is TRBJ2-5; tentatively, D is TRBD2 (6 bases). Trimming took 2 bases from V and 5 from J, leaving 16 bases between them. CDR3 length: 15 residues. In germline, CDR1 is SGDLS, CDR2 YYNGEE. In DNA form, the CDR3 reads TGTGCCAGCAGCGTGGGACTTGGGATTGCGGAGACCCAGTACTTC. This codes for CASSVGLGIAETQYF.

This clonotype showed up just a few times. The chain recombines TRBV7-6 with TRBJ2-7; 8 bases match TRBD2. The CDR3 is 15 residues long. Germline CDR1 is SGHVS and CDR2 is FNYEAQ. The V and J ends lost 4 bases and 4 bases, in that order; junction bases with no gene match: 9. CDR3 amino acids: CASSYRDGGAYEQYF. The CDR3 bases are TGTGCCAGCAGCTATCGGGACGGGGGGGCATACGAGCAGTACTTC.

The chain employs TRBV7-8 and TRBJ2-3; D is perhaps TRBD2 (5 bases). Germline-derived CDR1 and CDR2 are SGHVS and FQNEAQ. V was clipped by 10 bases and J by 3 bases, with 14 bases between them. The CDR3 extends over 13 amino acids. DNA of the CDR3: TGTGCCATCGCTAAGGGAGTGACAGATACGCAGTATTTT. Translated, it gives CAIAKGVTDTQYF.

J is TRBJ2-2 and V is TRBV7-6, with 9 bases fitting TRBD2. With 3 bases clipped from V and 5 bases from J, the junction kept 4 bases outside the gene matches. This CDR3 comprises 15 residues. From germline, CDR1 is SGHVS and CDR2 FNYEAQ. As DNA, the CDR3 is TGTGCCAGCAGCTTGGTCCTAGCGGGAACCGGGGAGCTGTTTTTT. This codes for CASSLVLAGTGELFF.

The V call is TRBV3-1, the J call TRBJ1-1; D gene ambiguous. Germline CDR1 LGHDT, CDR2 YNNKEL (reference sequence). There are 13 residues in the CDR3. V dropped 1 base and J dropped 7 bases, with 10 bases sitting between them. CDR3 in amino acids: CASSQVGFGEAFF. In DNA form, the CDR3 reads TGTGCCAGCAGCCAAGTGGGATTCGGTGAAGCTTTCTTT.

The V and J genes are TRBV27 and TRBJ2-1, with 7 bases matching TRBD1. The trim removed 6 bases at V and 1 base at J, leaving 15 bases unmatched. Germline V gene sequence: CDR1 MNHEY, CDR2 SMNVEV (reference sequence). The CDR3 loop spans 18 amino acids. The CDR3 DNA reads as TGTGCCAGCAGCATTCTAGGCCCAGGGGGAGAATCCTACAATGAGCAGTTCTTC. It specifies CASSILGPGGESYNEQFF.

The chain couples TRBV6-5 to TRBJ2-1, with 7 bases aligning to TRBD2. Trimming removed 4 bases from V and 2 bases from J; junction bases left unmatched: 8. The length of the CDR3 is 16 residues. Germline-derived CDR1 and CDR2 are MNHEY and SVGAGI. CDR3 nucleotide sequence: TGTGCCAGCAGTTGGTCTCTAGCGGCTACCTACAATGAGCAGTTCTTC. Its protein is CASSWSLAATYNEQFF.

This clonotype was seen more than once but under ten times. The rearrangement uses TRBV30 and TRBJ2-3; 9 nucleotides align to TRBD2. CDR1 is GTSNPN and CDR2 is SVGIG in the germline V gene (reference sequence). The CDR3 covers 17 residues. After removal of 0 bases from V and 4 bases from J, the junction contained 11 bases not matched to a gene. The CDR3 region has the DNA TGTGCCTGGAGTGTAGGTGCGGTGGGACTAGCCTCAGATACGCAGTATTTT. It codes for CAWSVGAVGLASDTQYF.

The rearrangement uses TRBV12-3 or TRBV12-4 and TRBJ2-7, with unresolved D. This CDR3 contains 12 residues. V gave up 6 bases and J gave up 4 bases, with 10 bases separating them. The CDR3 nucleotides read TGTGCCAGCAGCATAACAGTTTACGAGCAGTACTTC. Translation: CASSITVYEQYF.